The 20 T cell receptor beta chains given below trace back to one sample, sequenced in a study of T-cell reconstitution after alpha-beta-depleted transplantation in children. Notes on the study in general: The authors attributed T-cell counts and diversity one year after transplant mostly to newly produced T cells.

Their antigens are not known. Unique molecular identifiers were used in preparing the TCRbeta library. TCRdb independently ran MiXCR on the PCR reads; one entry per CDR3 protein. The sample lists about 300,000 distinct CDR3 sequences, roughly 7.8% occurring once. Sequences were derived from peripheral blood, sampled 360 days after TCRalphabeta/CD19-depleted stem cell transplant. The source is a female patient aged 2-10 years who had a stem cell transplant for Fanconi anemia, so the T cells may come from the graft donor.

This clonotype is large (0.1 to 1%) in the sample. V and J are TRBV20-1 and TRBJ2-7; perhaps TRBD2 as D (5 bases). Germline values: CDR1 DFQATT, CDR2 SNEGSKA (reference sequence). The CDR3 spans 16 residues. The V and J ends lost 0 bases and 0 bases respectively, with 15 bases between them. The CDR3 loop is CSARDLRGPSSYEQYF. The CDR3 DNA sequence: TGCAGTGCTAGAGATCTACGGGGTCCTAGCTCCTACGAGCAGTACTTC.

DNA of the CDR3: TGTGCCAGCAGCTGGGCCTCCACAGGGGCCTCCTACGAGCAGTACTTC. It translates to CASSWASTGASYEQYF. The chain recombines TRBV5-6 with TRBJ2-7; 7 nucleotides match TRBD1. This CDR3 contains 16 residues. Germline values: CDR1 SGHDT, CDR2 YYEEEE. Trimming removed 3 bases from V and 0 bases from J; junction bases left unmatched: 9.

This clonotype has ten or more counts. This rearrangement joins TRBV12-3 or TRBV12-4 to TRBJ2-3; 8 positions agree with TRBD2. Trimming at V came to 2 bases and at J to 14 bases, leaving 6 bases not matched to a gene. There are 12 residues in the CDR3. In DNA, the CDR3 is TGTGCCAGCAGTTTACCCGGGGGGGCTCTGTATTTT. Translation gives CASSLPGGALYF.

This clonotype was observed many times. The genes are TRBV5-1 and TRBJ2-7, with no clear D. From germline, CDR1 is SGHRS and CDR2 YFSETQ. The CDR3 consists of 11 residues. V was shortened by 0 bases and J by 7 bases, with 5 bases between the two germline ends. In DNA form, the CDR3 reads TGCGCCAGCAGCTTGGCAGGAGAGCAGTACTTC. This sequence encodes CASSLAGEQYF.

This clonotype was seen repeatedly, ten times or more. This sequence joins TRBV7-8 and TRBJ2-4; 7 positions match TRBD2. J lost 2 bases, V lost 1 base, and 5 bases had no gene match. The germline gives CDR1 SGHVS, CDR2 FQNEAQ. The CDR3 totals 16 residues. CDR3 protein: CASSLVQRGPKNIQYF. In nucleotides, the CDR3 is TGTGCCAGCAGCTTAGTGCAGCGGGGTCCCAAAAACATTCAGTACTTC.

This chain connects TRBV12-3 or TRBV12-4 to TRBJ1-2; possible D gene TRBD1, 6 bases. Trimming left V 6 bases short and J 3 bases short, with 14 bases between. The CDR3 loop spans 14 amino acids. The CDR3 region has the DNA TGTGCCAGCAGCTCCCCACAGGGCCACTATGGCTACACCTTC. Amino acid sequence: CASSSPQGHYGYTF.

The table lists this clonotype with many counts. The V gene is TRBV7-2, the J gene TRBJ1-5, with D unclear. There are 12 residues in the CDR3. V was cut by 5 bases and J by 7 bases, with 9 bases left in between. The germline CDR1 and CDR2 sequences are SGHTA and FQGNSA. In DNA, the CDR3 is TGTGCCAGCAGCCAAAACGGCCAGCCCCAGCATTTT. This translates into CASSQNGQPQHF. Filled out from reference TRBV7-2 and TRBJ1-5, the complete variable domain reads GAGVSQSPSNKVTEKGKDVELRCDPISGHTALYWYRQSLGQGLEFLIYFQGNSAPDKSGLPSDRFSAERTGGSVSTLTIQRTQQEDSAVYLCASSQNGQPQHFGDGTRLSIL.

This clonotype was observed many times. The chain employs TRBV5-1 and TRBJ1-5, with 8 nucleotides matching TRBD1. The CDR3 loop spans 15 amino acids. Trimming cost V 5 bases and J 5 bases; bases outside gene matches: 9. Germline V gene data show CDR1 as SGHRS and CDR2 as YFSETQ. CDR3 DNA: TGCGCCAGCAGGCCCGGGACAGGTGTGCATCAGCCCCAGCATTTT. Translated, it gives CASRPGTGVHQPQHF.

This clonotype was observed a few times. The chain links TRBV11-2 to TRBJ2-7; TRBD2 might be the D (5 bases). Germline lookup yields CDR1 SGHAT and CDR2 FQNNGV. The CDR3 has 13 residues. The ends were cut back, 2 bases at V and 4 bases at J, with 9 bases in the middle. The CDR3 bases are TGTGCCAGCAGCTTAAGCGGAGAATACGAGCAGTACGTC. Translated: CASSLSGEYEQYV.

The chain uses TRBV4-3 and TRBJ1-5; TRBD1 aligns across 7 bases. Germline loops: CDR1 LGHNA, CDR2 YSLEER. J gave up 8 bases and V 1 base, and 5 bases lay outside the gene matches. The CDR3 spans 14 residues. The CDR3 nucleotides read TGCGCCAGCAGCCAAGGGACAGGCGTGGAGCCCCAGCATTTT. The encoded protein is CASSQGTGVEPQHF.

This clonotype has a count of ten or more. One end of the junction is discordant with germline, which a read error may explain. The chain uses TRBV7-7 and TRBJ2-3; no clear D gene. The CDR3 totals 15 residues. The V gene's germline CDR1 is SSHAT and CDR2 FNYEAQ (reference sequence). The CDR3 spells CASSPNSLSSDTQYF. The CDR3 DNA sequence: TGTGCTAGCAGCCCAAATTCTCTTTCTTCGGATACGCAGTATTTT.

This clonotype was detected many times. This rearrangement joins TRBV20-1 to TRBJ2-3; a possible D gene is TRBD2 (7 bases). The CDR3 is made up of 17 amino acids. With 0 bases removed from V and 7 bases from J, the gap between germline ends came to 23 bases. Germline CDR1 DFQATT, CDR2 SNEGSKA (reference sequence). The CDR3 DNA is TGCAGTGCTAGAGACGAACTTGGTCTGGGGGGGCGGAATACGCAGTATTTT. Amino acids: CSARDELGLGGRNTQYF.

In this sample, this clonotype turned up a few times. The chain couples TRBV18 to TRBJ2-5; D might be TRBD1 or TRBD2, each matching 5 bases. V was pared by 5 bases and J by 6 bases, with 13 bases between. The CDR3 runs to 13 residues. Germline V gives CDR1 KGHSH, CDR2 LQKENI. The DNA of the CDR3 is TGTGCCAGCTCATCCTTGGGGGTGCAGACCCAGTACTTC. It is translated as CASSSLGVQTQYF.

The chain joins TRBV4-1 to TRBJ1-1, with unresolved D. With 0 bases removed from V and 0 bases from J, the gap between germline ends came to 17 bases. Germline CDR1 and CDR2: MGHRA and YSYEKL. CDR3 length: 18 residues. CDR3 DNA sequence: TGCGCCAGCAGCCAAGATAGGTGGGCGGAGGGAATGAACACTGAAGCTTTCTTT. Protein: CASSQDRWAEGMNTEAFF.

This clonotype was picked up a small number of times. The CDR3 DNA sequence: TGTGCCAGCAGCTTAGACTACGTGTCGTACTTC. Translated: CASSLDYVSYF. The chain has TRBV11-2 and TRBJ2-7, with D hard to call. Trimming took off 0 bases at V and 12 bases at J, with 9 bases between the two ends. From germline, CDR1 is SGHAT and CDR2 FQNNGV. The length of the CDR3 is 11 residues. The full variable domain, its missing parts supplied by reference TRBV11-2 and TRBJ2-7, is EAGVAQSPRYKIIEKRQSVAFWCNPISGHATLYWYQQILGQGPKLLIQFQNNGVVDDSQLPKDRFSAERLKGVDSTLKIQPAKLEDSAVYLCASSLDYVSYFGPGTRLTVT.

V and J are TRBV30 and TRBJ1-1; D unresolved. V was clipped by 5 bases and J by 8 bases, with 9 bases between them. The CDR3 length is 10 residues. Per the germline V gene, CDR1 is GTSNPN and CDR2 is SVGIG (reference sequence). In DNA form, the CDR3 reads TGTGCCTGGCGGCCGTTCGAAGCTTTCTTT. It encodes CAWRPFEAFF.

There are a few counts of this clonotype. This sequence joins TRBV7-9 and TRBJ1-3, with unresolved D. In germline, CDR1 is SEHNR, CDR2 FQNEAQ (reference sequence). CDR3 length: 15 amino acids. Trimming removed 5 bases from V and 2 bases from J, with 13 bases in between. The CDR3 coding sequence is TGTGCCAGCAGCCCGGCGGGAGACGCTGGAAACACCATATATTTT. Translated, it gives CASSPAGDAGNTIYF.

The CDR3 reads CSARDRITATSGPQYF. The CDR3 region has the DNA TGCAGTGCTAGAGATCGGATAACGGCAACTAGCGGGCCGCAGTATTTT. V gene TRBV20-1 combines with J gene TRBJ2-3; 9 nucleotides align to TRBD2. Trimming at V came to 0 bases and at J to 10 bases, leaving 14 bases not matched to a gene. CDR1 and CDR2 (germline): DFQATT, SNEGSKA (reference sequence). The CDR3 has 16 residues.

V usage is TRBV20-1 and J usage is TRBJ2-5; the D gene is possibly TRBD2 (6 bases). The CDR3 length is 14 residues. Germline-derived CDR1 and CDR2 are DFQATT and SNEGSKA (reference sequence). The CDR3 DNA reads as TGCAGCTTCTGGGGCCGGGCGGCGGGGGAGACCCAGTACTTC. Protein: CSFWGRAAGETQYF.

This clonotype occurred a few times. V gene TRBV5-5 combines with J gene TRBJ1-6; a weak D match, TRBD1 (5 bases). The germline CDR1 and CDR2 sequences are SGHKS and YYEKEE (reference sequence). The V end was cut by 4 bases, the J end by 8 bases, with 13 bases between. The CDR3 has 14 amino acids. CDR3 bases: TGTGCCAGCAGCGTGGGGGGTCGGGATTCACCCCTCCACTTT. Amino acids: CASSVGGRDSPLHF.